Following are 20 T cell receptor beta chains from one sample sequenced in a study of blood T cell repertoires in COVID-19 (dated by TCRdb to the early 2020s). Library preparation was by the immunoSEQ multiplex PCR assay. Not all clones reach the TCRdb copy of this immuneACCESS table, which keeps in-frame sequences only. Checked studies attribute under half of the gap to unresolved V genes and leave the rest unexplained. This sample has tens of thousands of clones in its table, and about 88% of those were observed once. 15% to 20% of the sample goes to the ten largest clones. Sequencing used peripheral blood. These receptors were collected from a human donor with active COVID-19. The donor label of this sample is uncertain.

J is TRBJ2-1 and V is TRBV6-5, with 9 bases matching TRBD2. J was trimmed by 8 bases and V by 4 bases; bases with no gene match: 9. This CDR3 has 15 residues. CDR1 is MNHEY, CDR2 SVGAGI, per germline. CDR3 amino acids: CASSSPTRGGHEQFF. In DNA form, the CDR3 reads TGTGCCAGCAGTTCCCCGACGCGGGGGGGGCATGAGCAGTTCTTC.

V usage is TRBV12-3 or TRBV12-4 and J usage is TRBJ1-6; no definite D call. CDR3 size: 12 residues. V was clipped by 4 bases and J by 9 bases, with 7 bases between them. The CDR3 sequence: CASSYPGSPLHF. DNA for the CDR3: TGTGCCAGCAGTTACCCAGGTTCACCCCTCCACTTT.

This clone was detected only a few times. V gene TRBV19 combines with J gene TRBJ1-5; TRBD1 matches at 8 bases. CDR1 is LNHDA, CDR2 SQIVND, per germline (reference sequence). J lost 5 bases, V lost 1 base, and 1 base had no gene match. The CDR3 has 14 residues. The CDR3 region is CASSIGTGYQPQHF. DNA for the CDR3: TGTGCCAGTAGTATAGGGACAGGGTATCAGCCCCAGCATTTT.

On this clone: Germline and junction disagree at one end, which may indicate a read error. The rearrangement uses TRBV6-6 and TRBJ2-7, with D possibly being TRBD1 (6 bases). The CDR3 is 12 amino acids. Germline-derived CDR1 and CDR2 are MNHNY and SVGAGI (reference sequence). CDR3 amino acids: CASSYSGAGANF. DNA of the CDR3: TGTGCCAGCAGTTACTCGGGGGCGGGTGCCAACTTC.

This chain connects TRBV5-1 to TRBJ2-1; TRBD2 matches 9 bases. CDR3 size: 17 residues. The V and J ends lost 0 bases and 7 bases, in that order; junction bases with no gene match: 11. Germline CDR1 and CDR2: SGHRS and YFSETQ. For the CDR3, the DNA is TGCGCCAGCAGCTTGGCTATCGGTGCGGGGGGGCAGAATGAGCAGTTCTTC. Protein: CASSLAIGAGGQNEQFF.

CDR3 nucleotides: TGTGCCAGCAGCTGGGCAGGATCTATGTCCACTGAAGCTTTCTTT. Its translation is CASSWAGSMSTEAFF. The chain combines TRBV7-2 with TRBJ1-1; D is unresolved. V was clipped by 4 bases and J by 4 bases, with 16 bases between them. Germline V lookup: CDR1 SGHTA, CDR2 FQGNSA. The CDR3 runs to 15 residues.

The rearrangement joins TRBV5-1 to TRBJ2-1, with 8 bases fitting TRBD2. This CDR3 is built from 16 residues. The V and J ends lost 4 bases and 8 bases, in that order; junction bases with no gene match: 14. Germline V gives CDR1 SGHRS, CDR2 YFSETQ. The DNA of the CDR3 is TGCGCCAGCAGCCACGTTGGGAGCGGGGGAAAGGATGAGCAGTTCTTC. This codes for CASSHVGSGGKDEQFF.

The chain uses TRBV7-3 and TRBJ2-1; 10 bases match TRBD2. Germline V lookup: CDR1 SGHTA, CDR2 FQGTGA. After removal of 2 bases from V and 12 bases from J, the junction contained 16 bases not matched to a gene. This CDR3 has 17 residues. The DNA of the CDR3 is TGTGCCAGCAGCTTATATGTAGCGGGGGGTCCCCTGGGAGTGCAGTTCTTC. Its protein product is CASSLYVAGGPLGVQFF.

V gene TRBV5-1 combines with J gene TRBJ2-1; TRBD1 agrees at 8 bases. The CDR3 extends over 14 amino acids. Unmatched junction bases numbered 4, after V lost 5 bases and J lost 3 bases. Germline lookup yields CDR1 SGHRS and CDR2 YFSETQ. DNA for the CDR3: TGCGCCAGCAGTCGCGACAGGGGCTACAATGAGCAGTTCTTC. Its protein product is CASSRDRGYNEQFF.

V gene TRBV7-8 combines with J gene TRBJ1-6; a weak D match, TRBD1 (5 bases). Trimming removed 4 bases at V and 14 bases at J, with 12 bases between. Germline CDR1 is SGHVS and CDR2 is FQNEAQ. The length of the CDR3 is 12 residues. The CDR3 reads CASSSPSGALHF. CDR3 coding DNA: TGTGCCAGCAGCTCACCCTCGGGGGCCCTCCACTTT.

The chain uses TRBV11-1 and TRBJ1-1; D not certain. In germline, CDR1 is SGHAT, CDR2 FQDESV (reference sequence). The CDR3 sequence is 16 residues long. Trimming shortened V by 5 bases and J by 0 bases, and 16 bases separated the two germline ends. This chain's CDR3 is CASSLPGLGVNTEAFF. In nucleotides, the CDR3 is TGTGCCAGCAGCCTACCTGGGCTGGGAGTGAACACTGAAGCTTTCTTT.

J is TRBJ2-1 and V is TRBV5-4; 9 nucleotides agree with TRBD2. Germline V gene lookup returns CDR1 SGHNT and CDR2 YYREEE (reference sequence). This CDR3 is built from 15 residues. The V segment lost 3 bases and the J segment 6 bases; nucleotides outside the gene matches: 7. CDR3 in amino acids: CASSSSGGTLNEQFF. CDR3 sequence (DNA): TGTGCCAGCAGCTCAAGCGGGGGGACCCTCAATGAGCAGTTCTTC.

The chain combines TRBV3-1 (or the pseudogene TRBV3-2) with TRBJ1-6; D ambiguous. Trimming shortened V by 4 bases and J by 10 bases, and 17 bases separated the two germline ends. From germline, CDR1 is LGHDT and CDR2 YNNKEL (reference sequence). CDR3 size: 15 residues. CDR3 bases: TGTGCCAGCAGCCGTTATAGGCGGGGTGAATCACCCCTCCACTTT. It codes for CASSRYRRGESPLHF.

V gene TRBV7-3 combines with J gene TRBJ2-2; D remains unclear. Germline V CDR1 and CDR2: SGHTA, FQGTGA. This CDR3 has 12 residues. The V and J ends lost 5 bases and 6 bases respectively, with 7 bases between them. The CDR3 region is CASSEYPGELFF. CDR3 nucleotides: TGTGCCAGCAGCGAGTACCCCGGGGAGCTGTTTTTT.

The chain uses TRBV18 and TRBJ2-2, with TRBD1 matching 10 bases. The J segment lost 6 bases and the V segment lost 3 bases, leaving 7 bases of the junction unmatched. The CDR3 has 16 residues. The germline V gene has CDR1 KGHSH and CDR2 LQKENI. The CDR3 DNA sequence: TGTGCCAGCTCACCGACAGGGGGCATCTTTTCCGGGGAGCTGTTTTTT. Translated: CASSPTGGIFSGELFF.

CDR3 sequence reads: CASSERGPDTQYF. CDR3 sequence (DNA): TGTGCCAGCAGTGAACGAGGTCCCGATACGCAGTATTTT. The chain combines TRBV6-1 with TRBJ2-3; no reliable D call. This CDR3 has 13 residues. In germline, CDR1 is MNHNS, CDR2 SASEGT. Trimming pared 2 bases from V and 6 bases from J, leaving 9 bases between.

The CDR3 nucleotides read TGTGCCAGCAGTTCTAGACAGGGGGGTATCTCTGGGGCCAACGTCCTGACTTTC. This sequence encodes CASSSRQGGISGANVLTF. The chain is built from TRBV27 and TRBJ2-6; 9 bases agree with TRBD1. J gave up 0 bases and V 4 bases, and 7 bases lay outside the gene matches. CDR3 size: 18 residues. Germline V gives CDR1 MNHEY, CDR2 SMNVEV (reference sequence).

This chain uses TRBV7-3 with TRBJ2-1, with 9 nucleotides matching TRBD1. V lost 4 bases to trimming and J lost 6 bases; unmatched junction nucleotides: 7. The CDR3 is made up of 15 amino acids. Germline lookup yields CDR1 SGHTA and CDR2 FQGTGA. CDR3 DNA sequence: TGTGCCAGCAGCTCAGGGACAGGGACTCTCAATGAGCAGTTCTTC. Translation: CASSSGTGTLNEQFF.

The rearrangement links TRBV4-3 to TRBJ2-3; 7 bases agree with TRBD2. The CDR3 is made up of 16 amino acids. Losses at the gene ends were 1 base for V and 7 bases for J; bases not matched to a gene: 11. Looked up from germline, CDR1 is LGHNA and CDR2 is YSLEER. CDR3 loop: CASSQASGASGNTQYF. DNA of the CDR3: TGCGCCAGCAGCCAAGCCAGCGGGGCCTCTGGGAATACGCAGTATTTT.

The chain recombines TRBV6-2 or TRBV6-3 with TRBJ2-5, with D tentatively TRBD1 (6 bases). This CDR3 spans 15 amino acids. Germline V gene data show CDR1 as MNHEY and CDR2 as SVGEGT. With 0 bases removed from V and 5 bases from J, the gap between germline ends came to 13 bases. CDR3 in DNA: TGTGCCAGCAGTTACTCGAGTCAGGGGACGGAGACCCAGTACTTC. Protein sequence: CASSYSSQGTETQYF.